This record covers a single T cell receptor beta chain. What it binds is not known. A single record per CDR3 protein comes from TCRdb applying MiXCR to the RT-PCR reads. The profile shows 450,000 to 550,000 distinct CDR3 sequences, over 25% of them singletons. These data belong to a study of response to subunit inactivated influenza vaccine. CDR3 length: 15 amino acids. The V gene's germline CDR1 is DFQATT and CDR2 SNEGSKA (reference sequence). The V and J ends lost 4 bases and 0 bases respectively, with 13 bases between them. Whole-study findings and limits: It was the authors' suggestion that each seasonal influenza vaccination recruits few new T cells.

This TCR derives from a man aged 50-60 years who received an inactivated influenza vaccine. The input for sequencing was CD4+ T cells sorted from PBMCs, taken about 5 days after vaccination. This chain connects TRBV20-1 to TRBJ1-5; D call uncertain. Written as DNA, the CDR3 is TGCAGTGCTAAACGAGACGGATATAGCAATCAGCCCCAGCATTTT. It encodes CSAKRDGYSNQPQHF.